This T cell receptor (beta chain) was recovered during a study of T-cell memory formation after mild COVID-19. Study outcomes and limitations: Second-wave clones with a day 37 peak had unconfirmed SARS-CoV-2 specificity. The pre-infection memory compartment contained some responding clones, suggesting cross-reactive memory joined.

A word on this clonotype: What it binds is unknown.

TCRdb processed the 5' RACE reads anew with MiXCR; each CDR3 protein has one entry. The data contain about half a million distinct CDR3 sequences, 18% of them singletons. From germline, CDR1 is SGHAT and CDR2 FQDESV (reference sequence). J lost 5 bases, V lost 3 bases, and 13 bases had no gene match. This CDR3 comprises 18 residues. The gene calls are TRBV11-1 and TRBJ2-1; 10 bases are a match to TRBD2. The sequence was obtained from an adult woman who had mild COVID-19 (a few samples of this study predate the infection). Cell type and time point are not known. Sequencing was done on a sample of PBMCs or a T cell subset sorted from them (not recorded which). The CDR3 nucleotides are TGTGCCAGCAGCTTGGTGATAGCGGGAGGAGGGGCTCACAATGAGCAGTTCTTC. Translation: CASSLVIAGGGAHNEQFF.